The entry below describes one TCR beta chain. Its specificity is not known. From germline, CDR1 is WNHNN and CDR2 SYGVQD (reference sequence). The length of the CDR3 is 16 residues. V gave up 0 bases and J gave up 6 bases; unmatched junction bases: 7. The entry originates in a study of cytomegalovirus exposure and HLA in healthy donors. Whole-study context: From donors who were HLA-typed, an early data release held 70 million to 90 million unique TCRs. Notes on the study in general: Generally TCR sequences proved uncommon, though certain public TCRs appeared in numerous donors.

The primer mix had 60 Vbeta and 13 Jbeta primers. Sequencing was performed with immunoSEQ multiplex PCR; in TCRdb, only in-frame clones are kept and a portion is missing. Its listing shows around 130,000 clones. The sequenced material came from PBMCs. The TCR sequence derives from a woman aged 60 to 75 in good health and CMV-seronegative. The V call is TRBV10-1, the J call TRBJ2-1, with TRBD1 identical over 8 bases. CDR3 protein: CASSESGDRGLNEQFF. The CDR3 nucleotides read TGCGCCAGCAGTGAGTCAGGAGACAGGGGCCTCAATGAGCAGTTCTTC.